This is a list of T cell receptor beta chains from one sample in a study of blood T cell repertoires in COVID-19. TCRdb keeps only in-frame clones here, not all; method: immunoSEQ multiplex PCR. The sample yields more than 95,000 clones, just over 90% seen once. The sequencing input was peripheral blood. All receptors come from a human donor with active COVID-19. The donor label of this sample is uncertain. CDR3s include the opening cysteine and the closing phenylalanine or tryptophan. The D gene is left open where the match is weak. Only some rows state a clone size, as once, few, many or a class for expanded clones.

D gene,J gene,clone size,V gene,CDR3 protein,CDR3 DNA
.,TRBJ1-2,.,TRBV6-2/TRBV6-3,CASSYFAGEGNYGYTF,TGTGCCAGCAGTTACTTTGCCGGGGAAGGGAACTATGGCTACACCTTC
.,TRBJ1-5,.,TRBV4-1,CASSQSNSQPQHF,TGCGCCAGCAGCCAAAGTAACAGTCAGCCCCAGCATTTT
TRBD1,TRBJ1-1,.,TRBV29-1,CSVGRRGLNTEAFF,TGCAGCGTGGGACGGAGGGGGCTTAACACTGAAGCTTTCTTT
TRBD1,TRBJ2-1,.,TRBV7-9,CASSPGQGGYNEQFF,TGTGCCAGCAGTCCCGGACAGGGAGGATACAATGAGCAGTTCTTC
TRBD1,TRBJ1-1,.,TRBV12-3/TRBV12-4,CASTYRGGTEAFF,TGTGCCAGCACCTACAGGGGAGGCACTGAAGCTTTCTTT
.,TRBJ1-2,.,TRBV3-1/TRBV3-2,CASSQANALRSGYTF,TGTGCCAGCAGCCAAGCTAACGCGCTCCGTTCAGGATACACCTTC
.,TRBJ2-1,.,TRBV4-1,CASSQVGQGSNEQFF,TGCGCCAGCAGCCAAGTTGGGCAGGGAAGTAATGAGCAGTTCTTC
TRBD1,TRBJ1-2,.,TRBV10-2,CASIYGQGANYGYTF,TGCGCCAGTATTTACGGACAGGGAGCTAACTATGGCTACACCTTC
.,TRBJ2-1,.,TRBV7-9,CASSLALAPNEQFF,TGTGCCAGCAGCTTAGCGTTAGCCCCCAATGAGCAGTTCTTC
TRBD1,TRBJ1-1,.,TRBV18,CASSRGTAQFLAFF,TGTGCCAGCTCACGGGGGACAGCCCAATTCTTGGCTTTCTTT
TRBD2,TRBJ2-3,.,TRBV7-2,CASSFRGVNGDTQYF,TGTGCCAGCAGCTTTCGGGGGGTCAATGGTGATACGCAGTATTTT
.,TRBJ2-5,.,TRBV9,CASSVYRGGTQYF,TGTGCCAGCAGCGTGTACAGGGGAGGGACCCAGTACTTC
.,TRBJ1-6,.,TRBV2,CASSESTGRNSPLHF,TGTGCCAGCAGTGAAAGTACAGGGCGTAATTCACCCCTCCACTTT
.,TRBJ2-1,.,TRBV5-5,CASSFPDNEQFF,TGTGCCAGCAGCTTTCCAGACAATGAGCAGTTCTTC
.,TRBJ2-3,.,TRBV28,CASSFRITDTQYF,TGTGCCAGCAGTTTTCGTATCACAGATACGCAGTATTTT
TRBD2,TRBJ2-1,few,TRBV28,CASRPTSGGHNEQFF,TGTGCCAGCAGACCGACTAGCGGGGGGCACAATGAGCAGTTCTTC
TRBD1,TRBJ1-1,.,TRBV19,CASNVRTGGVSPTEAFF,TGTGCCAGTAATGTCCGGACAGGGGGCGTATCCCCCACTGAAGCTTTCTTT
.,TRBJ1-1,few,TRBV7-9,CASSPGGGSTEAFF,TGTGCCAGCAGTCCAGGTGGAGGGAGCACTGAAGCTTTCTTT
TRBD2,TRBJ2-7,.,TRBV28,CASRVSGGPAYEQYF,TGTGCCAGCAGAGTTAGCGGGGGACCTGCCTACGAGCAGTACTTC
TRBD1,TRBJ2-4,.,TRBV7-2,CASSRDRGTRNIQYF,TGTGCCAGCAGCCGGGACAGGGGGACTAGAAACATTCAGTACTTC
TRBD2,TRBJ2-1,.,TRBV4-3,CASSQDRGGHNEQFF,TGCGCCAGCAGCCAAGATCGGGGGGGCCACAATGAGCAGTTCTTC
.,TRBJ1-1,.,TRBV2,CASSELGQGVGTEAFF,TGTGCCAGCAGTGAACTGGGGCAGGGTGTGGGCACTGAAGCTTTCTTT
.,TRBJ1-2,.,TRBV3-1/TRBV3-2,CASSQDQGLYGYTF,TGTGCCAGCAGCCAAGATCAGGGTCTGTATGGCTACACCTTC
TRBD1,TRBJ2-5,.,TRBV7-7,CASSPEGAQETQYF,TGTGCTAGCAGCCCCGAGGGGGCCCAAGAGACCCAGTACTTC
TRBD1,TRBJ2-7,.,TRBV27,CASSFPGTGSHEQYF,TGTGCCAGCAGTTTCCCCGGGACAGGGTCCCACGAGCAGTACTTC
.,TRBJ1-5,.,TRBV7-2,CASSLAPGDSNQPQHF,TGTGCCAGCAGCTTAGCCCCAGGGGATAGCAATCAGCCCCAGCATTTT
TRBD2,TRBJ2-5,.,TRBV18,CASSPGTSGGTETQYF,TGTGCCAGCTCACCCGGGACTAGCGGGGGTACTGAGACCCAGTACTTC
.,TRBJ1-2,.,TRBV2,CASRWRDLGHGYTF,TGTGCCAGCAGGTGGCGGGACTTAGGACATGGCTACACCTTC
.,TRBJ2-1,.,TRBV20-1,CSANIYNEQFF,TGCAGTGCTAATATCTACAATGAGCAGTTCTTC
TRBD1,TRBJ2-1,.,TRBV7-2,CASSHPRDRGTYNEQFF,TGTGCCAGCAGCCATCCAAGGGACAGGGGGACCTACAATGAGCAGTTCTTC
TRBD1,TRBJ1-1,.,TRBV6-4,CASSVRTGEGTEAFF,TGTGCCAGCAGTGTCCGGACAGGGGAAGGCACTGAAGCTTTCTTT
TRBD2,TRBJ2-1,once,TRBV10-3,CAISEAKLAGGHNEQFF,TGTGCCATCAGTGAGGCCAAACTAGCGGGGGGGCACAATGAGCAGTTCTTC
.,TRBJ1-4,.,TRBV2,CASSRTALNEKLFF,TGTGCCAGCAGTAGGACAGCTCTTAATGAAAAACTGTTTTTT
TRBD2,TRBJ2-5,.,TRBV28,CASSREGWETQYF,TGTGCCAGCAGCCGGGAGGGATGGGAGACCCAGTACTTC
TRBD2,TRBJ2-3,.,TRBV6-5,CASTIAGGPAATQYF,TGTGCCAGCACCATAGCGGGGGGGCCCGCCGCTACGCAGTATTTT
TRBD1,TRBJ1-1,.,TRBV10-3,CAIRDRGGTEAFF,TGTGCCATCAGGGACAGGGGGGGCACTGAAGCTTTCTTT
TRBD2,TRBJ2-7,few,TRBV18,CASSPSSGGYEQYF,TGTGCCAGCTCACCAAGTAGCGGGGGCTACGAGCAGTACTTC
TRBD1,TRBJ1-5,.,TRBV10-3,CAISRQGADQPQHF,TGTGCCATCAGTCGACAGGGGGCGGATCAGCCCCAGCATTTT
.,TRBJ1-2,.,TRBV7-9,CASSSGILNYGYTF,TGTGCCAGCAGCTCAGGGATTCTTAACTATGGCTACACCTTC
TRBD1,TRBJ2-1,.,TRBV19,CASSLWGQDEQFF,TGTGCCAGTAGCCTCTGGGGACAGGATGAGCAGTTCTTC
TRBD1,TRBJ2-7,.,TRBV18,CASSPRQGSSYEQYF,TGTGCCAGCTCTCCGAGACAGGGGTCCTCCTACGAGCAGTACTTC
TRBD2,TRBJ2-5,.,TRBV4-3,CASSQDSLAGGRQETQYF,TGCGCCAGCAGCCAAGATTCCCTAGCGGGGGGCCGCCAAGAGACCCAGTACTTC
TRBD2,TRBJ2-7,.,TRBV4-3,CASSQEMGTSGGFYEQYF,TGCGCCAGCAGCCAAGAGATGGGCACTAGCGGGGGCTTTTACGAGCAGTACTTC
TRBD2,TRBJ2-2,.,TRBV7-8,CASSLSIRLAVNTGELFF,TGTGCCAGCAGCTTAAGCATCCGACTAGCGGTGAACACCGGGGAGCTGTTTTTT
TRBD2,TRBJ2-3,.,TRBV5-4,CASSLLSGGDTQYF,TGTGCCAGCAGCCTTTTGTCGGGGGGAGATACGCAGTATTTT
.,TRBJ1-2,.,TRBV19,CASRETGLANYGYTF,TGTGCCAGTAGGGAGACAGGCCTGGCTAACTATGGCTACACCTTC
.,TRBJ2-4,once,TRBV28,CASSSYGPTSEGAKNIQYF,TGTGCCAGCAGTTCCTACGGCCCTACGTCGGAGGGAGCCAAAAACATTCAGTACTTC
.,TRBJ1-3,.,TRBV12-3/TRBV12-4,CASSLTAGNTIYF,TGTGCCAGCAGTTTAACAGCCGGAAACACCATATATTTT
TRBD2,TRBJ2-1,.,TRBV6-1,CASSESTSGGNEQFF,TGTGCCAGCAGTGAATCGACTAGCGGGGGGAATGAGCAGTTCTTC
.,TRBJ1-6,.,TRBV6-5,CASIPTGVNSPLHF,TGTGCCAGCATCCCCACGGGGGTGAATTCACCCCTCCACTTT
TRBD1,TRBJ1-5,.,TRBV23-1,CASSHLYSGTGHQPQHF,TGCGCCAGCAGTCATCTCTATTCCGGGACAGGGCATCAGCCCCAGCATTTT
TRBD2,TRBJ2-3,.,TRBV9,CASSVSVSGGAGTDTQYF,TGTGCCAGCAGCGTTAGCGTGAGCGGGGGGGCGGGGACAGATACGCAGTATTTT